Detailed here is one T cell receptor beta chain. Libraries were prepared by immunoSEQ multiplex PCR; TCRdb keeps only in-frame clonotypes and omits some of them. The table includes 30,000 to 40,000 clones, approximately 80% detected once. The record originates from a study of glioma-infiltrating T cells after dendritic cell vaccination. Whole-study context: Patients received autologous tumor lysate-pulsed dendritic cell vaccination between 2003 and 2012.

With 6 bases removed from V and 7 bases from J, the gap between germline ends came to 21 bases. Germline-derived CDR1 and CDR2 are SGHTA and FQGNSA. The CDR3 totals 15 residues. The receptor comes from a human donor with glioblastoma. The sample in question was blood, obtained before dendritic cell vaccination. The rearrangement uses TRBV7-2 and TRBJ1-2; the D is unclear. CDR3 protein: CASRSPMGRGSGYTF. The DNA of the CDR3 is TGTGCCAGCAGGTCACCAATGGGCCGGGGAAGTGGCTACACCTTC.